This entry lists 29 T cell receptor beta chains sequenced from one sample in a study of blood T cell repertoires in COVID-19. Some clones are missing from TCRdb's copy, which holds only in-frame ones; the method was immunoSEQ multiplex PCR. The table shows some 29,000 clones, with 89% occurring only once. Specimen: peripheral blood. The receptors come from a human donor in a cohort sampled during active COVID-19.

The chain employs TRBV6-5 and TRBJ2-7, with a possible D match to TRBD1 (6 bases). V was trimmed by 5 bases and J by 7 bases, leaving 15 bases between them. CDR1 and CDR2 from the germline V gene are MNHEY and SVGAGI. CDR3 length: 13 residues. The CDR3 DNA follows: TGTGCCAGCAGTCATGACAGGAGGCGGGAGCAGTACTTC. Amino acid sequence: CASSHDRRREQYF.

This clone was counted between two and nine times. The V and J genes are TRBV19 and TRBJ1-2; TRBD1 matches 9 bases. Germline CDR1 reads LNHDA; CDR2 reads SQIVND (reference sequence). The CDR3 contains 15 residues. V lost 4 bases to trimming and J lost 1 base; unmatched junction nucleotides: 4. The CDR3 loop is CASSTSGQGNYGYTF. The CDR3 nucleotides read TGTGCCAGTAGTACCTCGGGACAGGGTAACTATGGCTACACCTTC.

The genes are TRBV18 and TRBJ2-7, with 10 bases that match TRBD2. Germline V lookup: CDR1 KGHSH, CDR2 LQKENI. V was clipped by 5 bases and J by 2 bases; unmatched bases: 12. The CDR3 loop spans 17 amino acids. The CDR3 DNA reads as TGTGCCAGCTCAGACAGCGGGGGGGCCCTGGGACCCTACGAGCAGTACTTC. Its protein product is CASSDSGGALGPYEQYF.

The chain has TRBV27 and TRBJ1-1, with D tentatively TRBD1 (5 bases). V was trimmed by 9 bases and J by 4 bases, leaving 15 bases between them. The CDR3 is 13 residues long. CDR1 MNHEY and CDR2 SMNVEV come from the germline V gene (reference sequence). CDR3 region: CARKGRDGTEAFF. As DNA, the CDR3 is TGTGCCAGGAAGGGCAGGGATGGCACTGAAGCTTTCTTT.

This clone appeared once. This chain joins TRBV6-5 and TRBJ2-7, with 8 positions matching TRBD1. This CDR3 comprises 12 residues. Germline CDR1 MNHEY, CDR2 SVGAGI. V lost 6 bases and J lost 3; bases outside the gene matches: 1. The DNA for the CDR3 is TGTGCCAGCAGAGGACAGGGCTACGAGCAGTACTTC. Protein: CASRGQGYEQYF.

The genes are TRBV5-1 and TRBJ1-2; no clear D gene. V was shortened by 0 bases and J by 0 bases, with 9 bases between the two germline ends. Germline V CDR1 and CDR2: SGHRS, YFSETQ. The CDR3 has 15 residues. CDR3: CASSLASTANYGYTF. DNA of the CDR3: TGCGCCAGCAGCTTGGCCTCAACAGCTAACTATGGCTACACCTTC.

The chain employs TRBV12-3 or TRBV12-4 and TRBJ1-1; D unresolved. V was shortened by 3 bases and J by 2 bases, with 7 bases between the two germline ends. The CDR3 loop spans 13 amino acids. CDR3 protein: CASSFGGNTEAFF. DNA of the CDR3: TGTGCCAGCAGTTTTGGAGGAAACACTGAAGCTTTCTTT.

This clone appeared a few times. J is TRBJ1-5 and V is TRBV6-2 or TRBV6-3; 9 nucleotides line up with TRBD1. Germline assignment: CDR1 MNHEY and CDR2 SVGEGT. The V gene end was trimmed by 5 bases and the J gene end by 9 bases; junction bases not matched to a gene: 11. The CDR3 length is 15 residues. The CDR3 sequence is CASSPRGQGFGPQHF. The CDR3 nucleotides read TGTGCCAGCAGTCCCCGGGGACAGGGATTTGGGCCCCAGCATTTT.

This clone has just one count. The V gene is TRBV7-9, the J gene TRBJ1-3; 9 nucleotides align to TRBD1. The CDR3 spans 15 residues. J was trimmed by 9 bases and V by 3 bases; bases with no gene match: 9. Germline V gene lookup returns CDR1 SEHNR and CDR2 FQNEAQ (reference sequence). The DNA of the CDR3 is TGTGCCAGCAGCTTCCGGGACAGGGCATACGGCACCATATATTTT. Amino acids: CASSFRDRAYGTIYF. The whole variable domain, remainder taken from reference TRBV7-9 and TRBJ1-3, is DTGVSQNPRHKITKRGQNVTFRCDPISEHNRLYWYRQTLGQGPEFLTYFQNEAQLEKSRLLSDRFSAERPKGSFSTLEIQRTEQGDSAMYLCASSFRDRAYGTIYFGEGSWLTVV.

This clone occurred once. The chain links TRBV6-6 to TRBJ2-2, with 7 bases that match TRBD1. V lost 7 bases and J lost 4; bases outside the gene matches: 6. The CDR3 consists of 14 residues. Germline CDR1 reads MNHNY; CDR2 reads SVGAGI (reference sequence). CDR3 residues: CASTATGSTGELFF. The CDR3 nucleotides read TGTGCCAGCACCGCGACAGGGTCCACCGGGGAGCTGTTTTTT.

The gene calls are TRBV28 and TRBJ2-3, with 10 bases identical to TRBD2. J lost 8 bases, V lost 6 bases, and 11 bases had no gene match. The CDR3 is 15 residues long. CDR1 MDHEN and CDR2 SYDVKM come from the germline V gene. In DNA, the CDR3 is TGTGCCAGCAGCCCGACCGGACTAGCGGTAGTTACGCAGTATTTT. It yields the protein CASSPTGLAVVTQYF.

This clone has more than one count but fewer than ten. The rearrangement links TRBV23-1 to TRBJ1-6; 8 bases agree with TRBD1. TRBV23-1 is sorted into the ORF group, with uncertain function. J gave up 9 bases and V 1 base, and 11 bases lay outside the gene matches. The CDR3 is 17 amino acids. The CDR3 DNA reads TGCGCCAGCAGTCAATGGGGACGGGACAGGTTGAGTTCACCCCTCCACTTT. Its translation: CASSQWGRDRLSSPLHF.

The CDR3 DNA is TGTGCCACCAGTGACCCTGACTCCCGTGGAGAGCCCGGGGAGCTGTTTTTT. As protein: CATSDPDSRGEPGELFF. The chain links TRBV24-1 to TRBJ2-2, with no clear D. The CDR3 spans 17 residues. Germline lookup yields CDR1 KGHDR and CDR2 SFDVKD. V was cut by 4 bases and J by 6 bases, with 20 bases left in between.

The CDR3 loop reads CASSPDRAQPQHF. Written as DNA, the CDR3 is TGTGCCAGCAGTCCCGACAGGGCTCAGCCCCAGCATTTT. The J gene is TRBJ1-5, the V gene TRBV5-4; the match to TRBD1 covers 7 bases. Germline loops: CDR1 SGHNT, CDR2 YYREEE (reference sequence). V trimming: 5 bases; J trimming: 6 bases; junction bases outside the gene matches: 5. This CDR3 spans 13 amino acids.

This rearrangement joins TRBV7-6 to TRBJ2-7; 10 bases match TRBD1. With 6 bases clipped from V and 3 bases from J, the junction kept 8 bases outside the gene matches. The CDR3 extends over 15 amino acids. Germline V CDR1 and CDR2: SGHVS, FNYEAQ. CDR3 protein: CASRSGDRGIYEQYF. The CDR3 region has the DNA TGTGCCAGCAGGTCCGGGGACAGGGGCATCTACGAGCAGTACTTC.

CDR3 protein: CASSSGTEVGELFF. As DNA, the CDR3 is TGCGCCAGCAGCTCTGGGACAGAGGTCGGGGAGCTGTTTTTT. This sequence joins TRBV5-1 and TRBJ2-2; 7 nucleotides match TRBD1. The CDR3 has 14 amino acids. V trimming: 3 bases; J trimming: 7 bases; junction bases outside the gene matches: 6. CDR1 and CDR2 from the germline V gene are SGHRS and YFSETQ.

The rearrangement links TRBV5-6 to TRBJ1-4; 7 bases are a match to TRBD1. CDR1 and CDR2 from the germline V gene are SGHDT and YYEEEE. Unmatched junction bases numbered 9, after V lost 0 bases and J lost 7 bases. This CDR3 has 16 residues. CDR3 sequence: CASSLVGAGGSEKLFF. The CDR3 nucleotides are TGTGCCAGCAGCTTGGTTGGGGCAGGGGGAAGTGAAAAACTGTTTTTT.

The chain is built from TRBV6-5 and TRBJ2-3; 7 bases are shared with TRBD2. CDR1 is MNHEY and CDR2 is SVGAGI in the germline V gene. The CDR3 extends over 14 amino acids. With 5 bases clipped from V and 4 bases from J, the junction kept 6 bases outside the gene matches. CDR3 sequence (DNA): TGTGCCAGCAGTACTCGGGGAGGGTCAGATACGCAGTATTTT. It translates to CASSTRGGSDTQYF.

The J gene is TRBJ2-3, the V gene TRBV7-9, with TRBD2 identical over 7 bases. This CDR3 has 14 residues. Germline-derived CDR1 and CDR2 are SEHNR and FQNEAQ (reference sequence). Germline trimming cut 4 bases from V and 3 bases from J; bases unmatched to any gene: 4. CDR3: CASSWTGGTDTQYF. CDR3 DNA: TGTGCCAGCAGCTGGACGGGGGGTACAGATACGCAGTATTTT.

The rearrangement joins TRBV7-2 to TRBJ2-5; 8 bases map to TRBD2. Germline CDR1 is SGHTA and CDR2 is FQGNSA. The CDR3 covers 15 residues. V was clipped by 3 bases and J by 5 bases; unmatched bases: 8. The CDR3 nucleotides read TGTGCCAGCAGCTTCACTACGGGGGGGCGGGAGACCCAGTACTTC. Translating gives CASSFTTGGRETQYF.

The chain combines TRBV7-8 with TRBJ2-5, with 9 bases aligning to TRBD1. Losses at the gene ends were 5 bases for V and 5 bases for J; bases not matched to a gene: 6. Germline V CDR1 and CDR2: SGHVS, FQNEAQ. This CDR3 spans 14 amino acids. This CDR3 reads CASSAWTGEETQYF. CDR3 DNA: TGTGCCAGCAGCGCCTGGACAGGGGAGGAGACCCAGTACTTC.

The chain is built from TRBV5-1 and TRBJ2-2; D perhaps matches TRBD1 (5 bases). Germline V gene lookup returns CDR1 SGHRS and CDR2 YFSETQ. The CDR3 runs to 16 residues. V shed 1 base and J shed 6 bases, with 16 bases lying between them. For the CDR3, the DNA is TGCGCCAGCAGCTTGCGTCAGGCAGGGCGTCCCGGGGAGCTGTTTTTT. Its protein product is CASSLRQAGRPGELFF.

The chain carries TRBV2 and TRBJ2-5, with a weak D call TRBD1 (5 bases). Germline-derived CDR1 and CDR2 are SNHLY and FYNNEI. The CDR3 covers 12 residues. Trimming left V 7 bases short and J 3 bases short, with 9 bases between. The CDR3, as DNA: TGTGCCAGCACAGGGAACGAAGAGACCCAGTACTTC. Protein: CASTGNEETQYF.

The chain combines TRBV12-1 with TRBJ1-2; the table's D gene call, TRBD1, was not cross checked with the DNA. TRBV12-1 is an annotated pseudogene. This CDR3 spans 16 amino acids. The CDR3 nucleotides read TGTGCCAGCAGCGTCGCGCCGGGACAGGGAAGTGATGGCTACACCTTC. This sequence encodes CASSVAPGQGSDGYTF.

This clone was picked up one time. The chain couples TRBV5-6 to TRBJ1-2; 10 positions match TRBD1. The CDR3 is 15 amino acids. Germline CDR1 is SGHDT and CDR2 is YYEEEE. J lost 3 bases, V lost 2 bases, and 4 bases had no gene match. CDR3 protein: CASSFPGQGDYGYTF. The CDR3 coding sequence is TGTGCCAGCAGCTTCCCTGGACAGGGGGACTATGGCTACACCTTC.

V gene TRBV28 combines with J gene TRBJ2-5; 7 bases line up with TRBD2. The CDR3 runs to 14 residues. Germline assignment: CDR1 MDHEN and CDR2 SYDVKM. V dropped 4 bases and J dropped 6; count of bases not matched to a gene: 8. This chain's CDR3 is CASSSIGTIKTQYF. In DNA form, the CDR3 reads TGTGCCAGCAGTTCTATAGGGACTATAAAGACCCAGTACTTC.

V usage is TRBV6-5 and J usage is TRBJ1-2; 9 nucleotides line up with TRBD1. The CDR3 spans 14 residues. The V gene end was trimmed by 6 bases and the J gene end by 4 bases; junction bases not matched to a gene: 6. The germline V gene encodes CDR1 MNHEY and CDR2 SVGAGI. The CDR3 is CASRGDREVYGYTF. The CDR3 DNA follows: TGTGCCAGCAGGGGGGACAGGGAAGTCTATGGCTACACCTTC.

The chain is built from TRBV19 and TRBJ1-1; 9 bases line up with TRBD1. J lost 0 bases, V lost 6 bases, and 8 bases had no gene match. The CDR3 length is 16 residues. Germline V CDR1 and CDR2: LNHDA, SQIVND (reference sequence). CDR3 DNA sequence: TGTGCCAGTAGGACAGGGGGAGCGCTCATGAACACTGAAGCTTTCTTT. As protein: CASRTGGALMNTEAFF.

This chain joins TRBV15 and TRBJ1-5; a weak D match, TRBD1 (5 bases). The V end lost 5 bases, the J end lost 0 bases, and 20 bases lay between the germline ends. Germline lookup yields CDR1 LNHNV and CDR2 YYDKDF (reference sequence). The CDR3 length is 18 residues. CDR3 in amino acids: CATSHGGPQVYSNQPQHF. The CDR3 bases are TGTGCCACCAGCCACGGGGGACCACAGGTGTATAGCAATCAGCCCCAGCATTTT.